One sample yielded the 4 T cell receptor beta chains listed below, sequenced in a study of PD-1 blockade in mismatch repair-deficient tumors. Libraries were prepared by immunoSEQ multiplex PCR; TCRdb keeps only in-frame clonotypes and omits some of them. This sample has about 49,000 clones, with approximately 80% found just once. Sequences were derived from PBMCs, sampled before pembrolizumab treatment. These receptors were taken from an adult with mismatch repair-deficient cancer.

This clone was seen just once. This chain links TRBV7-9 with TRBJ2-2; 10 positions agree with TRBD2. This CDR3 comprises 16 residues. Germline V gives CDR1 SEHNR, CDR2 FQNEAQ (reference sequence). V dropped 5 bases and J dropped 0; count of bases not matched to a gene: 3. CDR3 in amino acids: CASSKLAGTNTGELFF. DNA for the CDR3: TGTGCCAGCAGCAAACTAGCGGGGACGAACACCGGGGAGCTGTTTTTT.

This rearrangement joins TRBV6-6 to TRBJ2-7; D remains unclear. The CDR3 extends over 12 amino acids. Germline V gene sequence: CDR1 MNHNY, CDR2 SVGAGI (reference sequence). Trimming took off 6 bases at V and 6 bases at J, with 12 bases between the two ends. As DNA, the CDR3 is TGTGCCAGCAGCATAACAGCCTTCGAGCAGTACTTC. It is translated as CASSITAFEQYF.

The V call is TRBV2, the J call TRBJ1-1, with TRBD1 as a possible D gene (5 bases). The V gene lost 8 bases and the J gene lost 0 bases, with 10 bases spanning the gap. From germline, CDR1 is SNHLY and CDR2 FYNNEI. The CDR3 has 13 amino acids. CDR3 sequence: CASGGTLNTEAFF. CDR3 in DNA: TGTGCCAGCGGAGGGACGCTGAACACTGAAGCTTTCTTT.

The chain links TRBV5-1 to TRBJ1-2, with 9 bases fitting TRBD1. This CDR3 is 14 amino acids long. The V and J ends lost 6 bases and 8 bases, in that order; junction bases with no gene match: 11. Germline V gives CDR1 SGHRS, CDR2 YFSETQ. CDR3 residues: CASTRTGGARGYTF. The CDR3 region has the DNA TGCGCCAGCACTAGAACAGGGGGCGCGCGGGGCTACACCTTC.